The rows below give T cell receptor beta chains drawn from one sample of a study of T-cell reconstitution after alpha-beta-depleted transplantation in children. A single record per CDR3 protein comes from TCRdb applying MiXCR to the PCR reads. The top ten clones hold just under 5% of a sample with 900,000 or so distinct CDR3 sequences, roughly 15% of them seen once. The material sequenced was PBMCs, mostly from graft donor cells, taken 360 days after TCRalphabeta/CD19-depleted stem cell transplant. All receptors come from a male patient aged 10-17 years who had a stem cell transplant for acute lymphoblastic leukemia, so the T cells may come from the graft donor. Both conserved end residues are part of each CDR3. Each record gives: J gene, D gene, V gene, clone size, CDR3 DNA, CDR3 protein. A D gene is named only where the DNA matches it firmly. Clone size is shown for a subset of rows, as once, few, many or a class of expanded clone.

J gene: TRBJ2-1
D gene: TRBD2
V gene: TRBV11-2
clone size: few
CDR3 DNA: TGTGCCAGCAGCTCGAGACTAGCGGGGTACGATGAGCAGTTCTTC
CDR3 protein: CASSSRLAGYDEQFF

J gene: TRBJ2-1
D gene: TRBD2
V gene: TRBV12-3/TRBV12-4
clone size: -
CDR3 DNA: TGTGCCAGCAGTTTACAAGGCGGGAGCGGTTATGAGCAGTTCTTC
CDR3 protein: CASSLQGGSGYEQFF

J gene: TRBJ1-2
D gene: TRBD1
V gene: TRBV12-3/TRBV12-4
clone size: few
CDR3 DNA: TGTGCCAGCAGAACGACAGGGAACTATGGCTACACCTTC
CDR3 protein: CASRTTGNYGYTF

J gene: TRBJ2-1
D gene: -
V gene: TRBV29-1
clone size: -
CDR3 DNA: TGCAGCGTTGAAGGGATGACGGTTGGGTCATACAATGAGCAGTTCTTC
CDR3 protein: CSVEGMTVGSYNEQFF

J gene: TRBJ2-3
D gene: -
V gene: TRBV5-1
clone size: few
CDR3 DNA: TGCGCCAGCAGCTTGATCCATGCAGGTACAGATACGCAGTATTTT
CDR3 protein: CASSLIHAGTDTQYF

J gene: TRBJ1-4
D gene: TRBD1
V gene: TRBV4-1
clone size: -
CDR3 DNA: TGCGCCAGCAGCCAAGATGGCTGGAGGGGGCGCTGGGAGAAGTCGGGGCCAAAACTGTTTTTT
CDR3 protein: CASSQDGWRGRWEKSGPKLFF

J gene: TRBJ1-1
D gene: -
V gene: TRBV7-8
clone size: few
CDR3 DNA: TGTGCCAGCAGCTTAGGGACGGGGTTGGGGCTCGCGGACACTGAAGCTTTCTTT
CDR3 protein: CASSLGTGLGLADTEAFF

J gene: TRBJ2-5
D gene: -
V gene: TRBV12-3/TRBV12-4
clone size: few
CDR3 DNA: TGTGCCAGCAGTTACGCCCTGGGAGAGACCCAGTACTTC
CDR3 protein: CASSYALGETQYF

J gene: TRBJ1-6
D gene: -
V gene: TRBV5-1
clone size: few
CDR3 DNA: TGCGCCAGCAGCTCTACCTCCACCTGGAGGGGATCACCCCTCCACTTT
CDR3 protein: CASSSTSTWRGSPLHF

J gene: TRBJ2-1
D gene: -
V gene: TRBV6-5
clone size: -
CDR3 DNA: TGTGCCAGCAGTTCTCGTTCAGGCCCTGTCGGCTACAATGAGCAGTTCTTC
CDR3 protein: CASSSRSGPVGYNEQFF

J gene: TRBJ2-1
D gene: -
V gene: TRBV12-3/TRBV12-4
clone size: few
CDR3 DNA: TGTGCCAGCAGCCTTACCCCTGTCAGGTACAATGAGCAGTTCTTC
CDR3 protein: CASSLTPVRYNEQFF

J gene: TRBJ1-5
D gene: TRBD1
V gene: TRBV4-3
clone size: -
CDR3 DNA: TGCGCCAGCAGCCTTCTCTCGGGGGGACAGGGGGCAGGACAGCCCCAGCATTTT
CDR3 protein: CASSLLSGGQGAGQPQHF

J gene: TRBJ1-1
D gene: -
V gene: TRBV21-1
clone size: few
CDR3 DNA: TGTGCCAGCAGCAAAGGGAGACAGGCGCTTACTTTGAACACTGAAGCTTTCTTT
CDR3 protein: CASSKGRQALTLNTEAFF

J gene: TRBJ2-7
D gene: -
V gene: TRBV4-1
clone size: -
CDR3 DNA: TGCGCCAGCAGCCGGGCCCCCCGAGAGGGGTACGAGCAGTACTTC
CDR3 protein: CASSRAPREGYEQYF

J gene: TRBJ2-1
D gene: -
V gene: TRBV27
clone size: -
CDR3 DNA: TGTGCCAGCAGTTTCGTGACAGGGAGGGCATACAATGAGCAGTTCTTC
CDR3 protein: CASSFVTGRAYNEQFF

J gene: TRBJ1-4
D gene: -
V gene: TRBV6-5
clone size: -
CDR3 DNA: TGTGCCAGCAGTTACACAACTAATGAAAAACTGTTTTTT
CDR3 protein: CASSYTTNEKLFF

J gene: TRBJ1-1
D gene: TRBD1
V gene: TRBV28
clone size: -
CDR3 DNA: TGTGCCAGCAGTTTCAGGGGACAGGGGTGGGCTGAAGCTTTCTTT
CDR3 protein: CASSFRGQGWAEAFF

J gene: TRBJ2-2
D gene: -
V gene: TRBV20-1
clone size: -
CDR3 DNA: TGCAGTGCTAGTGGGGTCTTAGCCGGGGAGCTGTTTTTT
CDR3 protein: CSASGVLAGELFF

J gene: TRBJ2-2
D gene: TRBD2
V gene: TRBV6-1
clone size: -
CDR3 DNA: TGTGCCAGCAGTCCGCTAGCGGGAGTGAGAACCGGGGAGCTGTTTTTT
CDR3 protein: CASSPLAGVRTGELFF

J gene: TRBJ2-3
D gene: -
V gene: TRBV20-1
clone size: -
CDR3 DNA: TGCAGTGCTAGATACGGAGGGACAGATACGCAGTATTTT
CDR3 protein: CSARYGGTDTQYF

J gene: TRBJ1-4
D gene: -
V gene: TRBV5-1
clone size: few
CDR3 DNA: TGCGCCAGCAGCCCCACAGGGTTGCATGAAAAACTGTTTTTT
CDR3 protein: CASSPTGLHEKLFF

J gene: TRBJ2-2
D gene: -
V gene: TRBV5-1
clone size: few
CDR3 DNA: TGCGCCAGCACCTTCCGGGAGCTGAACACCGGGGAGCTGTTTTTT
CDR3 protein: CASTFRELNTGELFF

J gene: TRBJ1-1
D gene: -
V gene: TRBV5-1
clone size: once
CDR3 DNA: TGCGCCAGCAGCTTGGTAACGCGATCCCAGAGTTACACTGAAGCTTTCTTT
CDR3 protein: CASSLVTRSQSYTEAFF

J gene: TRBJ2-1
D gene: -
V gene: TRBV4-2
clone size: few
CDR3 DNA: TGTGCCAGCAGCCAAGAGTGGGAGGGGGAAGATGAGCAGTTCTTC
CDR3 protein: CASSQEWEGEDEQFF

J gene: TRBJ1-1
D gene: -
V gene: TRBV6-5
clone size: -
CDR3 DNA: TGTGCCAGCAGTTACTCCAGGGCCGGTGAAGCTTTCTTT
CDR3 protein: CASSYSRAGEAFF

J gene: TRBJ2-5
D gene: TRBD2
V gene: TRBV29-1
clone size: few
CDR3 DNA: TGCAGCGTGCGTCACAGGGGAGCAGCGACTAGCGGGCTACAAGAGACCCAGTACTTC
CDR3 protein: CSVRHRGAATSGLQETQYF

J gene: TRBJ1-4
D gene: TRBD1
V gene: TRBV7-2
clone size: few
CDR3 DNA: TGTGCCAGCAGCCCCGGCAGGGGGGACGAAAAACTGTTTTTT
CDR3 protein: CASSPGRGDEKLFF

J gene: TRBJ2-1
D gene: -
V gene: TRBV14
clone size: few
CDR3 DNA: TGTGCCAGCAGCCAAGGGTGGTTGAGAGGGATTGTCAATGAGCAGTTCTTC
CDR3 protein: CASSQGWLRGIVNEQFF

J gene: TRBJ2-1
D gene: TRBD2
V gene: TRBV7-9
clone size: few
CDR3 DNA: TGTGCCAGCAGCTCTACTAGCGGGAGTATATATGAGCAGTTCTTC
CDR3 protein: CASSSTSGSIYEQFF

J gene: TRBJ1-2
D gene: TRBD1
V gene: TRBV20-1
clone size: -
CDR3 DNA: TGCAGTGCTGGCAACAGGGTCAGGGGGTATGGCTACACCTTC
CDR3 protein: CSAGNRVRGYGYTF

J gene: TRBJ2-7
D gene: -
V gene: TRBV5-1
clone size: many
CDR3 DNA: TGCGCCAGCAGCTCTCGGAGGTCCGGGTTGTCCAGCTACGAGCAGTACTTC
CDR3 protein: CASSSRRSGLSSYEQYF

J gene: TRBJ2-3
D gene: TRBD2
V gene: TRBV6-5
clone size: few
CDR3 DNA: TGTGCCAGCAGTTACCTTCGGACTAGTAGCACAGATACGCAGTATTTT
CDR3 protein: CASSYLRTSSTDTQYF

J gene: TRBJ1-4
D gene: -
V gene: TRBV12-3/TRBV12-4
clone size: -
CDR3 DNA: TGTGCCAGCAGCTCTGAGGGACGAACTAATGAAAAACTGTTTTTT
CDR3 protein: CASSSEGRTNEKLFF

J gene: TRBJ1-2
D gene: TRBD1
V gene: TRBV12-3/TRBV12-4
clone size: many
CDR3 DNA: TGTGCCAGCAGTCCGTGGACAGGGGAGCGATATAACTATGGCTACACCTTC
CDR3 protein: CASSPWTGERYNYGYTF

J gene: TRBJ2-2
D gene: -
V gene: TRBV21-1
clone size: -
CDR3 DNA: TGTGCCAGCAGCACTTCAAAAGTCGTTCCGGAGGAGCTGTTTTTT
CDR3 protein: CASSTSKVVPEELFF

J gene: TRBJ2-5
D gene: -
V gene: TRBV5-1
clone size: many
CDR3 DNA: TGCGCCAGCACCAGGACAGCACAAGAGACCCAGTACTTC
CDR3 protein: CASTRTAQETQYF

J gene: TRBJ2-4
D gene: -
V gene: TRBV10-1
clone size: few
CDR3 DNA: TGCGCCAGCAGTGAGTCGTGGAACATTCAGTACTTC
CDR3 protein: CASSESWNIQYF

J gene: TRBJ2-1
D gene: TRBD2
V gene: TRBV5-1
clone size: -
CDR3 DNA: TGCGCCAGCAGCTCCGGACTAGCGGGAAGGAATGAGCAGTTCTTC
CDR3 protein: CASSSGLAGRNEQFF

J gene: TRBJ2-1
D gene: TRBD2
V gene: TRBV7-2
clone size: -
CDR3 DNA: TGTGCCAGCAGCTTCCCGGGACTAGCGGGAGGATGGGAGCAGTTCTTC
CDR3 protein: CASSFPGLAGGWEQFF

J gene: TRBJ2-3
D gene: -
V gene: TRBV5-1
clone size: few
CDR3 DNA: TGCGCCAGCAGCCGCGTCCCCACAGATACGCAGTATTTT
CDR3 protein: CASSRVPTDTQYF

J gene: TRBJ2-4
D gene: -
V gene: TRBV9
clone size: many
CDR3 DNA: TGTGCCAGCAGCGTAGAAGGGAGTAGGAAAAACATTCAGTACTTC
CDR3 protein: CASSVEGSRKNIQYF

J gene: TRBJ2-7
D gene: -
V gene: TRBV7-2
clone size: few
CDR3 DNA: TGTGCCAGCCCCTATAGGGGGGGGGACCGACAACTATATGCCTACGAGCAGTACTTC
CDR3 protein: CASPYRGGDRQLYAYEQYF

J gene: TRBJ2-1
D gene: -
V gene: TRBV12-3/TRBV12-4
clone size: few
CDR3 DNA: TGTGCCAGCAGTTTTTTATCGGGACATAACAATGAGCAGTTCTTC
CDR3 protein: CASSFLSGHNNEQFF

J gene: TRBJ2-7
D gene: -
V gene: TRBV27
clone size: few
CDR3 DNA: TGTGCCAGCAGTGCAAGTCGGTTTCAGGGGAGGCAGTCCTACGAGCAGTACTTC
CDR3 protein: CASSASRFQGRQSYEQYF

J gene: TRBJ1-5
D gene: -
V gene: TRBV20-1
clone size: -
CDR3 DNA: TGCAGTGCTACATGGCCTGGGCAGGGTGGCAATCAGCCCCAGCATTTT
CDR3 protein: CSATWPGQGGNQPQHF

J gene: TRBJ2-5
D gene: TRBD2
V gene: TRBV10-3
clone size: few
CDR3 DNA: TGTGCCATCAGTGAGTCGCAACTGCCGGGACTAGCGGAAGAGACCCAGTACTTC
CDR3 protein: CAISESQLPGLAEETQYF

J gene: TRBJ2-2
D gene: TRBD1
V gene: TRBV20-1
clone size: -
CDR3 DNA: TGCTCGACAGGGTTGAGGGGAAACGGGGAGCTGTTTTTT
CDR3 protein: CSTGLRGNGELFF

J gene: TRBJ2-1
D gene: TRBD2
V gene: TRBV10-3
clone size: many
CDR3 DNA: TGTGCCATCAGTGAGCGCGGGACTAGTGACAATGAGCAGTTCTTC
CDR3 protein: CAISERGTSDNEQFF

J gene: TRBJ2-2
D gene: TRBD1
V gene: TRBV5-1
clone size: few
CDR3 DNA: TGCGCCAGCAGCTTGTGGACAGGTCTTTCCGGGGAGCTGTTTTTT
CDR3 protein: CASSLWTGLSGELFF

J gene: TRBJ2-7
D gene: -
V gene: TRBV29-1
clone size: -
CDR3 DNA: TGCAGCGCTACAGACGGGTCCGAAAGCTACGAGCAGTACTTC
CDR3 protein: CSATDGSESYEQYF

J gene: TRBJ2-3
D gene: -
V gene: TRBV14
clone size: -
CDR3 DNA: TGTGCCAGCAGCCAAGAGCGGGTGGGCACGTTCGCAGATACGCAGTATTTT
CDR3 protein: CASSQERVGTFADTQYF